A single sample is the source of the 23 T cell receptor beta chains below, sequenced in a study of T-cell reconstitution after alpha-beta-depleted transplantation in children. The authors prepared the TCRbeta library with unique molecular identifiers. TCRdb reanalysed the PCR reads using MiXCR and keeps one entry per CDR3 protein. The sample comprises 65,000 to 85,000 distinct CDR3 sequences, 9.5% to 13% of which are singletons, and 13% rests with the top ten. This sample comprised PBMCs, obtained before TCRalphabeta/CD19-depleted stem cell transplant. These receptors were obtained from a boy aged 10-17 years with acute myeloid leukemia, due to receive a stem cell transplant.

This clonotype was counted many times. The CDR3 sequence: CASSQTLGAGTEAFF. DNA for the CDR3: TGCGCCAGCAGCCAAACCCTGGGGGCAGGTACTGAAGCTTTCTTT. The chain combines TRBV5-1 with TRBJ1-1; maybe TRBD1 (6 bases). V was clipped by 4 bases and J by 5 bases, with 18 bases between them. Per the germline V gene, CDR1 is SGHRS and CDR2 is YFSETQ. This CDR3 region has 15 residues.

V gene TRBV10-2 combines with J gene TRBJ2-7; D is undetermined. The V gene's germline CDR1 is WSHSY and CDR2 SAAADI. The CDR3 consists of 14 residues. V shed 7 bases and J shed 6 bases, with 19 bases lying between them. The CDR3 bases are TGCGCCAGCACCGAGGCCCAGTGGGGTGGCGAGCAGTACTTC. Translated, it gives CASTEAQWGGEQYF.

In this sample, this clonotype turned up many times. The chain couples TRBV5-1 to TRBJ2-2; 13 positions match TRBD2. CDR1 is SGHRS and CDR2 is YFSETQ in the germline V gene. J lost 6 bases, V lost 4 bases, and 6 bases had no gene match. The CDR3 totals 16 residues. The CDR3 spells CASSLGLAGESGELFF. The CDR3 bases are TGCGCCAGCAGCCTTGGACTAGCGGGGGAGTCCGGGGAGCTGTTTTTT.

This clonotype was counted ten times or more. J is TRBJ2-5 and V is TRBV10-3, with D unclear. This CDR3 spans 14 amino acids. Germline lookup yields CDR1 ENHRY and CDR2 SYGVKD. The germline V and J ends were trimmed by 5 bases and 4 bases, with 14 bases remaining between them. CDR3 DNA sequence: TGTGCCATCAGTTGGACGCAGAAGGGAGAGACCCAGTACTTC. Translation gives CAISWTQKGETQYF.

As regards this clonotype: This could be a read error, since a much larger clone is one nucleotide away. The chain uses TRBV7-2 and TRBJ2-7; 10 bases match TRBD1. J was trimmed by 1 base and V by 5 bases; bases with no gene match: 5. The CDR3 extends over 15 amino acids. Per the germline V gene, CDR1 is SGHTA and CDR2 is FQGNSA. As DNA, the CDR3 is TGTGCCAGCAGCCCGGGGACAGGGGCTTCCTACGAGCAGTACTTC. Translating gives CASSPGTGASYEQYF.

This clonotype was seen ten or more times. The chain carries TRBV5-1 and TRBJ1-1; TRBD1 might be the D (5 bases). CDR3 length: 13 amino acids. V was trimmed by 0 bases and J by 7 bases, leaving 10 bases between them. The germline V gene encodes CDR1 SGHRS and CDR2 YFSETQ. The CDR3 region is CASSLARGGEAFF. The CDR3 coding sequence is TGCGCCAGCAGCTTGGCGAGGGGTGGTGAAGCTTTCTTT.

This clonotype was detected ten times or more. CDR3 DNA sequence: TGCGCCAGCAGCTTGGTTAGAGGGGGCGGAGGTCCTACTGAAGCTTTCTTT. Protein sequence: CASSLVRGGGGPTEAFF. This rearrangement joins TRBV5-1 to TRBJ1-1; 7 positions agree with TRBD1. The CDR3 runs 17 residues. V was clipped by 0 bases and J by 5 bases; unmatched bases: 13. CDR1 and CDR2 (germline): SGHRS, YFSETQ. Full variable domain (outside the CDR3, taken from reference TRBV5-1 and TRBJ1-1): KAGVTQTPRYLIKTRGQQVTLSCSPISGHRSVSWYQQTPGQGLQFLFEYFSETQRNKGNFPGRFSGRQFSNSRSEMNVSTLELGDSALYLCASSLVRGGGGPTEAFFGQGTRLTVV.

This clonotype was seen ten or more times. The gene calls are TRBV20-1 and TRBJ2-1, with D perhaps assigned TRBD1 or TRBD2 (5 bases each). The CDR3 loop spans 15 amino acids. Per germline, CDR1 DFQATT and CDR2 SNEGSKA (reference sequence). V was shortened by 5 bases and J by 7 bases, with 21 bases between the two germline ends. DNA for the CDR3: TGCAGTGCTCTCAGGACCGGGACCAAAACAAATGAGCAGTTCTTC. It encodes CSALRTGTKTNEQFF.

With respect to this clonotype: At one end the junction does not follow the germline gene, possibly because of a read error. This chain links TRBV12-3 or TRBV12-4 with TRBJ2-6; D call uncertain. CDR3 length: 18 amino acids. The CDR3 DNA follows: TGTGCCTGCAGTTTTTGGGCAGGAGCAAACTCTGGGGCCAACGTCCTGACTTTC. Protein product: CACSFWAGANSGANVLTF.

This chain uses TRBV7-3 with TRBJ2-7; 13 bases fit TRBD2. The trim removed 4 bases at V and 4 bases at J, leaving 7 bases unmatched. Germline V CDR1 and CDR2: SGHTA, FQGTGA. This CDR3 region has 16 residues. Here the CDR3 reads CASSSTWTSGRYEQYF. The CDR3 DNA reads TGTGCCAGCAGCTCGACTTGGACTAGCGGGAGATACGAGCAGTACTTC.

This clonotype has a count of ten or more. The chain carries TRBV5-1 and TRBJ2-6; maybe TRBD1 (5 bases). Germline V lookup: CDR1 SGHRS, CDR2 YFSETQ. This CDR3 has 17 amino acids. Trimming left V 3 bases short and J 0 bases short, with 13 bases between. In nucleotides, the CDR3 is TGCGCCAGCAGCTCGCAGGGTACCCGCTCTGGGGCCAACGTCCTGACTTTC. Its translation is CASSSQGTRSGANVLTF.

The genes are TRBV4-3 and TRBJ1-1; TRBD1 aligns across 8 bases. Trimming removed 0 bases from V and 3 bases from J; junction bases left unmatched: 3. Germline lookup yields CDR1 LGHNA and CDR2 YSLEER. There are 15 residues in the CDR3. The CDR3: CASSQETGQDTEAFF. CDR3 DNA: TGCGCCAGCAGCCAAGAAACGGGACAGGACACTGAAGCTTTCTTT.

The V gene is TRBV28, the J gene TRBJ2-7, with D tentatively TRBD1 (6 bases). Germline V CDR1 and CDR2: MDHEN, SYDVKM. The CDR3 has 16 amino acids. Trimming took 3 bases from V and 5 from J, leaving 20 bases between them. The CDR3: CASSFRGQIIKHEQYF. The CDR3 DNA reads as TGTGCCAGCAGTTTTCGGGGACAAATTATAAAGCACGAGCAGTACTTC.

V gene TRBV6-7 combines with J gene TRBJ2-7, with 14 bases fitting TRBD2. TRBV6-7 is flagged as an ORF with uncertain function. Germline trimming cut 6 bases from V and 3 bases from J; bases unmatched to any gene: 4. The CDR3 covers 15 residues. In DNA, the CDR3 is TGTGCCAGCAGGGGGGGACTAGCGGGGGACTACGAGCAGTACGTC. Its protein product is CASRGGLAGDYEQYV.

This clonotype has ten or more counts. This chain links TRBV12-3 or TRBV12-4 with TRBJ2-7; no definite D call. The CDR3 is 13 residues long. V was clipped by 4 bases and J by 5 bases, with 12 bases between them. The CDR3 region has the DNA TGTGCCAGCAGTTCCCTGAATCGGGACGAGCAGTACTTC. Its translation is CASSSLNRDEQYF.

This clonotype occurred many times. The chain employs TRBV6-5 and TRBJ1-1; perhaps TRBD1 as D (6 bases). Trimming left V 6 bases short and J 4 bases short, with 18 bases between. Germline loops: CDR1 MNHEY, CDR2 SVGAGI. The CDR3 spans 15 residues. The DNA of the CDR3 is TGTGCCAGCAGGGCTACACAGGGTTGGGGCACTGAAGCTTTCTTT. Its translation is CASRATQGWGTEAFF.

This clonotype was counted ten times or more. This rearrangement joins TRBV18 to TRBJ1-1; D might be TRBD1 (6 bases). CDR3 length: 12 amino acids. Trimming removed 6 bases from V and 11 bases from J, with 16 bases in between. The germline V gene has CDR1 KGHSH and CDR2 LQKENI. CDR3 DNA sequence: TGTGCCAGCTCGCAAAGACAGGAGCGGGCTTTCTTT. It is translated as CASSQRQERAFF.

About this clonotype: A read error may be the cause here, since a much bigger clone is one base away. The gene calls are TRBV28 and TRBJ1-1; TRBD1 agrees at 7 bases. Trimming removed 6 bases from V and 5 bases from J; junction bases left unmatched: 12. Germline-derived CDR1 and CDR2 are MDHEN and SYDVKM. This CDR3 has 15 residues. In DNA, the CDR3 is TGTGCCAGCAGAAATCATCAGGGGGTAGGAACTGAAGCTTTCTTT. Protein product: CASRNHQGVGTEAFF.

This clonotype was picked up a small number of times. The genes are TRBV12-3 or TRBV12-4 and TRBJ1-2; D is unclear. The CDR3 totals 14 residues. The V and J ends lost 4 bases and 4 bases respectively, with 13 bases between them. The chain's CDR3 is CASSWRVGVYGYTF. The CDR3 bases are TGTGCCAGCAGTTGGCGGGTCGGCGTCTATGGCTACACCTTC.

The table lists this clonotype with many counts. CDR3: CASSLAEGLAVGYEQFF. CDR3 sequence (DNA): TGTGCCAGCAGCTTAGCGGAGGGACTAGCGGTAGGGTATGAGCAGTTCTTC. The rearrangement uses TRBV7-8 and TRBJ2-1, with 11 bases identical to TRBD2. Trimming removed 0 bases from V and 8 bases from J; junction bases left unmatched: 9. The germline gives CDR1 SGHVS, CDR2 FQNEAQ. CDR3 length: 17 amino acids.

In this sample, this clonotype turned up many times. This sequence joins TRBV5-1 and TRBJ1-5; D may be TRBD1 (6 bases). The germline V and J ends were trimmed by 2 bases and 0 bases, with 9 bases remaining between them. The CDR3 spans 15 residues. Germline values: CDR1 SGHRS, CDR2 YFSETQ. In DNA, the CDR3 is TGCGCCAGCAGCTTACAGGGATATAGCAATCAGCCCCAGCATTTT. Translating gives CASSLQGYSNQPQHF.

The chain combines TRBV3-1 with TRBJ2-1; D is uncertain. The germline CDR1 and CDR2 sequences are LGHDT and YNNKEL (reference sequence). The CDR3 has 12 amino acids. V was clipped by 4 bases and J by 3 bases, with 4 bases between them. The CDR3 protein is CASSPLYNEQFF. The DNA of the CDR3 is TGTGCCAGCAGCCCGCTCTACAATGAGCAGTTCTTC.

This clonotype was detected many times. J is TRBJ2-3 and V is TRBV5-1, with no clear D. The germline gives CDR1 SGHRS, CDR2 YFSETQ. V gave up 1 base and J gave up 2 bases, with 8 bases separating them. This CDR3 has 14 amino acids. The DNA of the CDR3 is TGCGCCAGCAGCTTGAGGGCCACCACAGATACGCAGTATTTT. Translating it yields CASSLRATTDTQYF. Full variable domain (rest looked up from reference TRBV5-1 and TRBJ2-3): KAGVTQTPRYLIKTRGQQVTLSCSPISGHRSVSWYQQTPGQGLQFLFEYFSETQRNKGNFPGRFSGRQFSNSRSEMNVSTLELGDSALYLCASSLRATTDTQYFGPGTRLTVL.